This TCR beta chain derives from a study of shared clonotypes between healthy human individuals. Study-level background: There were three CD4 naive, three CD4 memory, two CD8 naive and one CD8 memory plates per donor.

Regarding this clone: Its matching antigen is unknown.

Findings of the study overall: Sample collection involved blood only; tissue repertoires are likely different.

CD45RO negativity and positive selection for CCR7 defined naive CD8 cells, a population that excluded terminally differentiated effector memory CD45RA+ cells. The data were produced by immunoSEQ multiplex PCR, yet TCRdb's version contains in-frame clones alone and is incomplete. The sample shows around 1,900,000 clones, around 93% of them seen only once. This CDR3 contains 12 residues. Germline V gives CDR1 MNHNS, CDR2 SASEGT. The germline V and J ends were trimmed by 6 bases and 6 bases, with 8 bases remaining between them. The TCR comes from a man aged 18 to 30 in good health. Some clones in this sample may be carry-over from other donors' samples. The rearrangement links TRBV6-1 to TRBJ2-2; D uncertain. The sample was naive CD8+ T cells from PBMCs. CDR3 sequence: CASSGHAGELFF. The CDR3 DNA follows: TGTGCCAGCAGCGGGCACGCCGGGGAGCTGTTTTTT.